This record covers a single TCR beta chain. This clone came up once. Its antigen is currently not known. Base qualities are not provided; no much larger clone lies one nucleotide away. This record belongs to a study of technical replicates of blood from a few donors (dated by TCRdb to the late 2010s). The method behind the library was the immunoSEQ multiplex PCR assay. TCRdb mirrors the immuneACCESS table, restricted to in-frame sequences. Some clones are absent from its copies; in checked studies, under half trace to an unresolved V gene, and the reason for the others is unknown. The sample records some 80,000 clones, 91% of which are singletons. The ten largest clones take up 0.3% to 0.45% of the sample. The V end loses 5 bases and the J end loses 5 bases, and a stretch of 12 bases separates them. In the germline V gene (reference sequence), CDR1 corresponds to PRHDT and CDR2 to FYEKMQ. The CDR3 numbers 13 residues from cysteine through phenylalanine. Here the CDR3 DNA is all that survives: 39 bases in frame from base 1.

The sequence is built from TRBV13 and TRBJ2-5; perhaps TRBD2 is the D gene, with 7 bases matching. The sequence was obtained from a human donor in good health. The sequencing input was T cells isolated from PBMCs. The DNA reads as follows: TGTGCCAGCAGCAAACAGGGAGGGGAGACCCAGTACTTC. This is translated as CASSKQGGETQYF.